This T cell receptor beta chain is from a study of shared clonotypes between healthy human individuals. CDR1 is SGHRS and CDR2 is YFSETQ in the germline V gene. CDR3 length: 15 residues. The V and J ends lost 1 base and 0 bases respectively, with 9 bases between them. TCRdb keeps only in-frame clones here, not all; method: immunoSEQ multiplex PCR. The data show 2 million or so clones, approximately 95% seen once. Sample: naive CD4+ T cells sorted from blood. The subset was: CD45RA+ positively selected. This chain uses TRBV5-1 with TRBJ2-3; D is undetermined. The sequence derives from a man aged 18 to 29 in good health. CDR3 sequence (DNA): TGCGCCAGCAGCTTGTCCAGTCTCAGCACAGATACGCAGTATTTT. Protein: CASSLSSLSTDTQYF.